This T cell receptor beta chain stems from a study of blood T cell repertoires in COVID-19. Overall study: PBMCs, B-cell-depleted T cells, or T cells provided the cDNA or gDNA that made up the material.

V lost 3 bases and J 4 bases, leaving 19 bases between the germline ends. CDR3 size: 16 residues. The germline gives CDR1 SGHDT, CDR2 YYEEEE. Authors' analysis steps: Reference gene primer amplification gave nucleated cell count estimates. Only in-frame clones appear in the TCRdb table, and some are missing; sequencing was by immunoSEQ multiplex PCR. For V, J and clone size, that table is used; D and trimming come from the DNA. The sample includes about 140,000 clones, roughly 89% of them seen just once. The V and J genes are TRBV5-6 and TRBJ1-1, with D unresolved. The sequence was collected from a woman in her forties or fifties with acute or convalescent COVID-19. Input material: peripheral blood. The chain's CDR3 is CASSSGKVLWGTEAFF. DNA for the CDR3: TGTGCCAGCAGCTCGGGGAAGGTACTATGGGGCACTGAAGCTTTCTTT.